Presented here are 27 T cell receptor beta chains from one specimen sequenced in a study of cytomegalovirus exposure and HLA in healthy donors. A multiplex PCR was run with 60 Vbeta primers and 13 Jbeta primers. Assay used: immunoSEQ multiplex PCR; TCRdb lists only in-frame clones, some missing. The repertoire holds roughly 290,000 clones, with 80% as singletons. The sample consisted of PBMCs. These receptors were collected from a girl aged 2-10 years in good health and CMV-seronegative.

This clone showed up just a few times. The CDR3 protein is CASSVGFWATQNIQYF. As DNA, the CDR3 is TGTGCCAGCAGCGTAGGTTTTTGGGCTACCCAAAACATTCAGTACTTC. This rearrangement joins TRBV9 to TRBJ2-4; D is uncertain. Germline values: CDR1 SGDLS, CDR2 YYNGEE. This CDR3 spans 16 amino acids. Trimming took off 0 bases at V and 5 bases at J, with 15 bases between the two ends.

The rearrangement uses TRBV10-3 and TRBJ1-1; no clear D gene. Germline CDR1 reads ENHRY; CDR2 reads SYGVKD. V dropped 11 bases and J dropped 1 base, with 17 bases sitting between them. CDR3 size: 14 residues. CDR3 in amino acids: CASGGFQKNTEAFF. The CDR3 DNA sequence: TGTGCCTCCGGCGGGTTTCAGAAGAACACTGAAGCTTTCTTT.

The CDR3 DNA reads TGTGCCAGCACAACAGGGGGTGAGGGCTACACCTTC. Translated, it gives CASTTGGEGYTF. This chain links TRBV27 with TRBJ1-2; 8 positions agree with TRBD1. Germline CDR1 and CDR2: MNHEY and SMNVEV (reference sequence). J was trimmed by 8 bases and V by 7 bases; bases with no gene match: 6. The CDR3 totals 12 residues.

The J gene is TRBJ2-3, the V gene TRBV13, with a weak D call TRBD1 (7 bases). Germline values: CDR1 PRHDT, CDR2 FYEKMQ (reference sequence). The CDR3 runs 16 residues. The V end lost 2 bases, the J end lost 6 bases, and 18 bases lay between the germline ends. CDR3 sequence (DNA): TGTGCCAGCAGCTTAAGGCTGCAGGGGGGTGGGGATACGCAGTATTTT. Residues: CASSLRLQGGGDTQYF.

This clone appeared once. The chain recombines TRBV25-1 with TRBJ1-2, with D possibly being TRBD1 (6 bases). V dropped 0 bases and J dropped 4 bases, with 9 bases sitting between them. Germline V gene data show CDR1 as MGHDK and CDR2 as SYGVNS. This CDR3 spans 14 amino acids. The CDR3 reads CASSEYTGFYGYTF. The DNA of the CDR3 is TGTGCCAGCAGTGAATATACAGGGTTCTATGGCTACACCTTC.

The chain is built from TRBV5-1 and TRBJ1-1; weak D call: TRBD1 (6 bases). This CDR3 has 15 residues. Per the germline V gene, CDR1 is SGHRS and CDR2 is YFSETQ. Deletions cut 1 base from V and 2 bases from J, with 12 bases between. The CDR3 loop reads CASSLLSGANTEAFF. In DNA, the CDR3 is TGCGCCAGCAGCTTGTTATCAGGGGCAAACACTGAAGCTTTCTTT.

The rearrangement joins TRBV19 to TRBJ1-1, with 8 bases lining up with TRBD1. Trimming removed 5 bases from V and 5 bases from J; junction bases left unmatched: 10. The CDR3 has 15 amino acids. Germline lookup yields CDR1 LNHDA and CDR2 SQIVND (reference sequence). The CDR3 DNA reads TGTGCCAGTAGTGGACAGGGTGCGGGGAGAACTGAAGCTTTCTTT. It yields the protein CASSGQGAGRTEAFF.

This clone was picked up one time. V and J are TRBV6-6 and TRBJ2-7; 9 bases fit TRBD1. The V and J ends lost 6 bases and 4 bases, in that order; junction bases with no gene match: 10. The CDR3 covers 15 residues. Per the germline V gene, CDR1 is MNHNY and CDR2 is SVGAGI (reference sequence). The CDR3 DNA reads TGTGCCAGCAGCAAGGACAGGGGCCAACCTTACGAGCAGTACTTC. It encodes CASSKDRGQPYEQYF.

The V call is TRBV4-1, the J call TRBJ1-1, with D possibly matching TRBD1 (5 bases). CDR1 is MGHRA and CDR2 is YSYEKL in the germline V gene. V lost 4 bases and J lost 0, with 12 bases in between. The CDR3 sequence is 15 residues long. In DNA, the CDR3 is TGCGCCAGCAGCCGAGGCAGGGTAATGAACACTGAAGCTTTCTTT. It yields the protein CASSRGRVMNTEAFF.

V gene TRBV19 combines with J gene TRBJ1-6, with D possibly being TRBD1 (5 bases). The germline gives CDR1 LNHDA, CDR2 SQIVND (reference sequence). This CDR3 is built from 13 residues. The germline V and J ends were trimmed by 8 bases and 7 bases, with 12 bases remaining between them. The CDR3 protein is CASSKGVNSPLHF. CDR3 DNA sequence: TGTGCCAGTTCCAAAGGGGTGAATTCACCCCTCCACTTT.

This chain joins TRBV28 and TRBJ2-7, with D perhaps TRBD1 (5 bases). The CDR3 spans 12 residues. In germline, CDR1 is MDHEN, CDR2 SYDVKM. V was pared by 5 bases and J by 2 bases, with 7 bases between. CDR3 region: CASSPDTYEQYF. CDR3 coding DNA: TGTGCCAGCAGTCCGGACACCTACGAGCAGTACTTC.

The chain links TRBV7-7 to TRBJ1-1; no clear D gene. CDR1 is SSHAT, CDR2 FNYEAQ, per germline (reference sequence). V lost 2 bases to trimming and J lost 4 bases, with 8 bases between them. This CDR3 has 13 residues. CDR3 protein: CASSLTGSTEAFF. CDR3 coding DNA: TGTGCCAGCAGCTTAACGGGGAGCACTGAAGCTTTCTTT.

CDR3 bases: TGTGCCAGTAGTGACTGGACAGGGGATTCACCCCTCCACTTT. Its translation: CASSDWTGDSPLHF. This chain uses TRBV19 with TRBJ1-6; 9 nucleotides line up with TRBD1. Germline trimming cut 5 bases from V and 8 bases from J; bases unmatched to any gene: 4. Per germline, CDR1 LNHDA and CDR2 SQIVND (reference sequence). The CDR3 length is 14 residues.

This chain joins TRBV9 and TRBJ2-3; 11 bases agree with TRBD2. The CDR3 spans 16 residues. V lost 3 bases, J lost 3 bases, and 6 bases stayed unmatched. The V gene's germline CDR1 is SGDLS and CDR2 YYNGEE. CDR3 region: CASSAKLAGETDTQYF. The CDR3 bases are TGTGCCAGCAGCGCAAAACTAGCGGGAGAGACAGATACGCAGTATTTT. Variable domain in full (rest from reference TRBV9 and TRBJ2-3): DSGVTQTPKHLITATGQRVTLRCSPRSGDLSVYWYQQSLDQGLQFLIQYYNGEERAKGNILERFSAQQFPDLHSELNLSSLELGDSALYFCASSAKLAGETDTQYFGPGTRLTVL.

This clone was recorded a few times. The rearrangement joins TRBV5-8 to TRBJ1-5, with D hard to call. V shed 0 bases and J shed 6 bases, with 7 bases lying between them. The length of the CDR3 is 13 residues. Germline V CDR1 and CDR2: SGHTS, YDEGEE. Here the CDR3 DNA reads TGTGCCAGCAGCTTGGGCGGAGTTCAGCCCCAGCATTTT. Its protein is CASSLGGVQPQHF.

The chain carries TRBV7-3 and TRBJ1-1; the D is unclear. V lost 0 bases to trimming and J lost 0 bases, with 8 bases between them. CDR1 and CDR2 (germline): SGHTA, FQGTGA. CDR3 length: 15 residues. The CDR3 sequence: CASSLTAELNTEAFF. DNA of the CDR3: TGTGCCAGCAGCTTAACGGCGGAATTGAACACTGAAGCTTTCTTT.

This clone showed up just once. The chain links TRBV27 to TRBJ1-6; 9 positions match TRBD1. The V segment lost 6 bases and the J segment 5 bases; nucleotides outside the gene matches: 8. Germline V gene data show CDR1 as MNHEY and CDR2 as SMNVEV (reference sequence). The CDR3 extends over 16 amino acids. As DNA, the CDR3 is TGTGCCAGCAGAAACAGGGGGCGAGGCGATAATTCACCCCTCCACTTT. Its protein product is CASRNRGRGDNSPLHF.

Details on this clone: The conserved closing phenylalanine or tryptophan is absent in this CDR3, likely reflecting a read error. This chain uses TRBV9 with TRBJ1-1; D call uncertain. Per the germline V gene, CDR1 is SGDLS and CDR2 is YYNGEE. Trimming pared 3 bases from V and 10 bases from J, leaving 25 bases between. The CDR3 is 16 amino acids. CDR3 in DNA: TGTGCCAGCAGCGGGAGGCAGGACGTCGACCTCGTCGCAGCTTTCCTT. Translating it yields CASSGRQDVDLVAAFL.

The sample holds a few counts of this clone. The rearrangement joins TRBV28 to TRBJ1-6, with D perhaps TRBD1 (5 bases). This CDR3 has 19 residues. CDR1 is MDHEN, CDR2 SYDVKM, per germline. Trimming took 1 base from V and 7 from J, leaving 23 bases between them. The CDR3 loop is CASSLFGGIPNFRNSPLHF. CDR3 nucleotides: TGTGCCAGCAGTTTATTCGGGGGGATTCCAAATTTTCGAAATTCACCCCTCCACTTT.

Comment on this clone: A junction boundary mismatches the germline segment, possibly from a read error. Other nucleotide sequences in the sample specify the same CDR3. The chain couples TRBV30 to TRBJ2-3, with a tentative D call TRBD1 (5 bases). The CDR3 is 14 residues long. CDR1 GTSNPN and CDR2 SVGIG come from the germline V gene (reference sequence). CDR3 amino acids: CACYVGHGTDTQYF. The DNA for the CDR3 is TGCGCCTGTTACGTGGGGCATGGCACAGATACGCAGTATTTT.

V is TRBV5-5 and J is TRBJ1-5; D perhaps matches TRBD1 (5 bases). Trimming removed 0 bases from V and 8 bases from J, with 12 bases in between. Germline CDR1 reads SGHKS; CDR2 reads YYEKEE (reference sequence). The CDR3 runs to 14 residues. As DNA, the CDR3 is TGTGCCAGCAGCTTGGTGGAGGGGCGGGAGCCCCAGCATTTT. Residues: CASSLVEGREPQHF.

V is TRBV7-9 and J is TRBJ1-4, with TRBD1 matching over 9 bases. With V trimmed by 6 bases and J by 8 bases, 13 bases remained unmatched. CDR3 length: 16 amino acids. The germline CDR1 and CDR2 sequences are SEHNR and FQNEAQ (reference sequence). The CDR3 sequence: CASSSTGGSFYEKLFF. CDR3 coding DNA: TGTGCCAGCAGTTCCACAGGGGGCTCGTTTTACGAAAAACTGTTTTTT.

The rearrangement uses TRBV7-6 and TRBJ2-1, with TRBD2 matching 11 bases. The germline CDR1 and CDR2 sequences are SGHVS and FNYEAQ. The CDR3 loop spans 15 amino acids. After removal of 1 base from V and 7 bases from J, the junction contained 3 bases not matched to a gene. CDR3 amino acids: CASSLELAGVNEQFF. CDR3 nucleotide sequence: TGTGCCAGCAGCTTAGAACTAGCGGGAGTTAATGAGCAGTTCTTC.

The chain joins TRBV28 to TRBJ1-4; D might be TRBD1 (5 bases). Trimming stripped 3 bases from V and 6 bases from J, with 17 bases between. CDR3 length: 16 residues. CDR1 and CDR2 (germline): MDHEN, SYDVKM. The CDR3 region has the DNA TGTGCCAGCAGTTTCCCCTCCGCCAGGGCGGATGAAAAACTGTTTTTT. It specifies CASSFPSARADEKLFF.

The chain uses TRBV10-3 and TRBJ1-1, with a tentative D call TRBD1 (6 bases). Germline V gene lookup returns CDR1 ENHRY and CDR2 SYGVKD. The V gene lost 3 bases and the J gene lost 11 bases, with 19 bases spanning the gap. The CDR3 covers 14 residues. The DNA of the CDR3 is TGTGCCATCAGTGATCAGAGGCAGGGGCCGGGGGCTTTCTTT. It is translated as CAISDQRQGPGAFF.

The chain is built from TRBV5-4 and TRBJ1-2; D unclear. The V end was cut by 1 base, the J end by 3 bases, with 10 bases between. Germline V gives CDR1 SGHNT, CDR2 YYREEE (reference sequence). This CDR3 region has 14 residues. This CDR3 reads CASSLRWGDYGYTF. For the CDR3, the DNA is TGTGCCAGCAGCTTGCGGTGGGGAGACTATGGCTACACCTTC.

The chain joins TRBV13 to TRBJ2-3, with 8 bases lining up with TRBD1. J was trimmed by 0 bases and V by 1 base; bases with no gene match: 6. Germline values: CDR1 PRHDT, CDR2 FYEKMQ (reference sequence). The CDR3 contains 17 residues. In DNA, the CDR3 is TGTGCCAGCAGCTTAGCGGGGACAGGAAGAAGCACAGATACGCAGTATTTT. Amino acid sequence: CASSLAGTGRSTDTQYF.